The 14 T cell receptor beta chains in this list originate from one sample, sequenced in a study of CD8+ T cells in alopecia areata. Extracted RNA was reverse transcribed, and the resulting cDNA served as sequencing template. Here immunoSEQ multiplex PCR was the method, and the copy in TCRdb shows in-frame clones only, minus some. The table includes about 64,000 clones, 35% to 55% detected once. Stated treatment: oral pan-JAK inhibitor, 5-10 mg twice daily. The sequences come from CD8+ T cells sorted from blood, collected between weeks 36 and 40, from a patient treated with tofacitinib. Receptors originate from a human donor with alopecia areata.

This chain connects TRBV4-1 to TRBJ2-7; D not certain. This CDR3 is 13 amino acids long. V was shortened by 0 bases and J by 5 bases, with 8 bases between the two germline ends. Germline V gene lookup returns CDR1 MGHRA and CDR2 YSYEKL. CDR3 in DNA: TGCGCCAGCAGCCAAGATCATCGGGACGAGCAGTACTTC. It translates to CASSQDHRDEQYF.

The genes are TRBV4-3 and TRBJ2-1; D is uncertain. The germline V gene has CDR1 LGHNA and CDR2 YSLEER. The CDR3 totals 14 residues. Trimming stripped 1 base from V and 8 bases from J, with 12 bases between. The CDR3 DNA reads TGCGCCAGCAGCCAAGGAGTAGCCAGCGATGAGCAGTTCTTC. Encoded protein: CASSQGVASDEQFF.

This sequence joins TRBV5-4 and TRBJ2-7; the match to TRBD2 covers 11 bases. The germline gives CDR1 SGHNT, CDR2 YYREEE (reference sequence). Losses at the gene ends were 7 bases for V and 1 base for J; bases not matched to a gene: 7. This CDR3 contains 15 residues. CDR3 nucleotide sequence: TGTGCCAGCGGAGTACTAGCGGGAGCTTCCTACGAGCAGTACTTC. It codes for CASGVLAGASYEQYF.

The chain links TRBV12-5 to TRBJ2-3; TRBD2 matches at 10 bases. This CDR3 is 17 amino acids long. J was trimmed by 0 bases and V by 5 bases; bases with no gene match: 8. Germline CDR1 LGHNT, CDR2 FRNRAP. The CDR3 reads CASGRIAGGASTDTQYF. The CDR3 DNA follows: TGTGCTAGTGGTCGTATAGCGGGAGGTGCCAGCACAGATACGCAGTATTTT. Full variable domain (rest looked up from reference TRBV12-5 and TRBJ2-3): DARVTQTPRHKVTEMGQEVTMRCQPILGHNTVFWYRQTMMQGLELLAYFRNRAPLDDSGMPKDRFSAEMPDATLATLKIQPSEPRDSAVYFCASGRIAGGASTDTQYFGPGTRLTVL.

This clone was picked up a small number of times. The chain employs TRBV7-9 and TRBJ1-1, with a tentative D call TRBD1 (5 bases). Trimming cost V 7 bases and J 5 bases, with 8 bases left between them. The CDR3 runs 11 residues. Per the germline V gene, CDR1 is SEHNR and CDR2 is FQNEAQ (reference sequence). The CDR3 sequence is CASMGLTEAFF. For the CDR3, the DNA is TGTGCCAGCATGGGGCTTACTGAAGCTTTCTTT. Full variable domain (rest looked up from reference TRBV7-9 and TRBJ1-1): DTGVSQNPRHKITKRGQNVTFRCDPISEHNRLYWYRQTLGQGPEFLTYFQNEAQLEKSRLLSDRFSAERPKGSFSTLEIQRTEQGDSAMYLCASMGLTEAFFGQGTRLTVV.

This clone was detected only a few times. J is TRBJ2-3 and V is TRBV28, with D possibly matching TRBD1 (5 bases). Trimming cost V 3 bases and J 2 bases, with 9 bases left between them. This CDR3 is 14 amino acids long. Germline loops: CDR1 MDHEN, CDR2 SYDVKM. The CDR3 loop reads CASSLTALTDTQYF. The CDR3 nucleotides read TGTGCCAGCAGTTTGACAGCCCTCACAGATACGCAGTATTTT.

This clone was recorded only once. The identical CDR3 is also encoded by other nucleotide sequences in the sample. V usage is TRBV20-1 and J usage is TRBJ1-2, with unresolved D. The CDR3 runs to 9 residues. Germline-derived CDR1 and CDR2 are DFQATT and SNEGSKA (reference sequence). The V end was cut by 3 bases, the J end by 8 bases, with 4 bases between. The DNA of the CDR3 is TGCAGTGCTAGCTCCGGCTACACCTTC. Translating gives CSASSGYTF.

This clone occurred a few times. This rearrangement joins TRBV14 to TRBJ2-5; no clear D gene. Germline V gene data show CDR1 as SGHDN and CDR2 as FVKESK. Trimming removed 3 bases at V and 2 bases at J, with 10 bases between. The CDR3 runs 14 residues. The CDR3 DNA is TGTGCCAGCAGCCAGCTTGGAAGGCAAGAGACCCAGTACTTC. Translation: CASSQLGRQETQYF.

This chain links TRBV29-1 with TRBJ2-7; TRBD2 is a possible D gene (6 bases). CDR3 length equals 13 residues. Per germline, CDR1 SQVTM and CDR2 ANQGSEA. V was trimmed by 3 bases and J by 3 bases, leaving 12 bases between them. The CDR3 spells CSVDGGMGYEQYF. CDR3 in DNA: TGCAGCGTTGATGGGGGGATGGGCTACGAGCAGTACTTC.

The genes are TRBV7-9 and TRBJ2-7; D is perhaps TRBD2 (6 bases). CDR1 SEHNR and CDR2 FQNEAQ come from the germline V gene (reference sequence). The V end lost 3 bases, the J end lost 2 bases, and 11 bases lay between the germline ends. The CDR3 totals 14 residues. The CDR3 protein is CASSFPDYTYEQYF. CDR3 DNA: TGTGCCAGCAGCTTCCCGGACTACACCTACGAGCAGTACTTC.

V gene TRBV6-5 combines with J gene TRBJ2-2; D gene uncertain. Trimming took 0 bases from V and 0 from J, leaving 5 bases between them. The CDR3 contains 15 residues. Germline V gene sequence: CDR1 MNHEY, CDR2 SVGAGI. CDR3 sequence (DNA): TGTGCCAGCAGTTACTCCCGGGCGAACACCGGGGAGCTGTTTTTT. Protein product: CASSYSRANTGELFF.

The chain couples TRBV29-1 to TRBJ1-2; a possible D gene is TRBD1 (5 bases). Trimming pared 1 base from V and 4 bases from J, leaving 10 bases between. The CDR3 loop spans 13 amino acids. In germline, CDR1 is SQVTM, CDR2 ANQGSEA. The CDR3 is CSVEGGGFYGYTF. DNA for the CDR3: TGCAGCGTTGAAGGGGGGGGATTCTATGGCTACACCTTC.

The rearrangement uses TRBV7-6 and TRBJ2-7; TRBD2 matches 10 bases. Germline CDR1 and CDR2: SGHVS and FNYEAQ. This CDR3 is built from 15 residues. V lost 5 bases and J lost 2; bases outside the gene matches: 6. The CDR3 region is CASSLFSGGPYEQYF. The CDR3 DNA is TGTGCCAGCAGCCTCTTTAGCGGGGGGCCCTACGAGCAGTACTTC.

CDR3 coding DNA: TGTGCCAGCAGCTTAGGACCCCGGGTAGAGCAGTTCTTC. Protein sequence: CASSLGPRVEQFF. This chain uses TRBV7-8 with TRBJ2-1, with D unclear. Trimming removed 1 base from V and 10 bases from J, with 11 bases in between. Germline V gene sequence: CDR1 SGHVS, CDR2 FQNEAQ. This CDR3 is 13 amino acids long.